The 25 T cell receptor beta chains given below trace back to one sample, sequenced in a study of blood T cell repertoires in COVID-19. The repertoire was sequenced with immunoSEQ multiplex PCR; TCRdb's copy has only in-frame clones and lacks some. The sample holds about 100,000 clones, roughly 78% seen once. The specimen sequenced was peripheral blood. These receptor sequences come from a woman of 80 years or more with active or convalescent COVID-19.

This chain uses TRBV2 with TRBJ2-3, with D perhaps matching TRBD2 (6 bases). Trimming shortened V by 2 bases and J by 4 bases, and 10 bases separated the two germline ends. The germline CDR1 and CDR2 sequences are SNHLY and FYNNEI. This CDR3 comprises 14 residues. CDR3 DNA: TGTGCCAGCAGTGAATTCGGGAGTGCAGATACGCAGTATTTT. Its protein is CASSEFGSADTQYF.

The chain recombines TRBV7-3 with TRBJ2-3; 11 bases agree with TRBD2. The germline V gene has CDR1 SGHTA and CDR2 FQGTGA. The CDR3 extends over 18 amino acids. J was trimmed by 4 bases and V by 5 bases; bases with no gene match: 14. The CDR3 nucleotides read TGTGCCAGCAGCCTTCAGGGGACTAGCGGCTTTGGAGCAGATACGCAGTATTTT. The encoded protein is CASSLQGTSGFGADTQYF. Using reference TRBV7-3 and TRBJ2-3 for the parts outside the CDR3, the full variable domain is GAGVSQTPSNKVTEKGKYVELRCDPISGHTALYWYRQSLGQGPEFLIYFQGTGAADDSGLPNDRFFAVRPEGSVSTLKIQRTERGDSAVYLCASSLQGTSGFGADTQYFGPGTRLTVL.

CDR3 in amino acids: CASSQGGLAGHSTDTQYF. The CDR3 DNA sequence: TGCGCCAGCAGCCAAGGAGGGCTAGCGGGACACAGCACAGATACGCAGTATTTT. The chain combines TRBV4-1 with TRBJ2-3, with 9 bases identical to TRBD2. The CDR3 runs to 18 residues. Germline V lookup: CDR1 MGHRA, CDR2 YSYEKL. V dropped 1 base and J dropped 0; count of bases not matched to a gene: 8.

The chain couples TRBV7-8 to TRBJ1-5; 7 bases line up with TRBD1. This CDR3 is built from 15 residues. V shed 3 bases and J 0 bases; nucleotides not matched to a gene: 2. Germline V gene lookup returns CDR1 SGHVS and CDR2 FQNEAQ. CDR3 nucleotide sequence: TGTGCCAGCAGCTTGACAGGGATTAGCAATCAGCCCCAGCATTTT. As protein: CASSLTGISNQPQHF.

The chain couples TRBV5-1 to TRBJ2-5; 8 bases are a match to TRBD2. CDR3 length: 15 amino acids. Germline V gives CDR1 SGHRS, CDR2 YFSETQ. J lost 4 bases, V lost 4 bases, and 9 bases had no gene match. The CDR3 protein is CASSRQKAGAETQYF. The DNA of the CDR3 is TGCGCCAGCAGCCGCCAGAAAGCGGGAGCAGAGACCCAGTACTTC.

V usage is TRBV19 and J usage is TRBJ2-5; D possibly corresponds to TRBD2 (5 bases). The germline V gene has CDR1 LNHDA and CDR2 SQIVND (reference sequence). This CDR3 is built from 12 residues. V gave up 7 bases and J gave up 5 bases, with 11 bases separating them. The CDR3 DNA reads TGTGCCAGTATGGGAGCTGAGGAGACCCAGTACTTC. Translating it yields CASMGAEETQYF.

The chain couples TRBV5-4 to TRBJ2-3, with 9 bases fitting TRBD1. V lost 4 bases and J lost 5; bases outside the gene matches: 5. There are 14 residues in the CDR3. Per the germline V gene, CDR1 is SGHNT and CDR2 is YYREEE (reference sequence). CDR3 nucleotides: TGTGCCAGCAGCCCGGGGACAGGGAAAGATACGCAGTATTTT. This sequence encodes CASSPGTGKDTQYF.

The chain recombines TRBV11-2 with TRBJ2-3; 7 bases match TRBD1. The CDR3 totals 15 residues. Germline lookup yields CDR1 SGHAT and CDR2 FQNNGV. Trimming at V came to 5 bases and at J to 2 bases, leaving 7 bases not matched to a gene. Here the CDR3 reads CASSMDRTNTDTQYF. The CDR3 bases are TGTGCCAGCAGCATGGACAGGACAAACACAGATACGCAGTATTTT.

V and J are TRBV19 and TRBJ2-7; D is perhaps TRBD1 (6 bases). Germline V gene sequence: CDR1 LNHDA, CDR2 SQIVND (reference sequence). The CDR3 is made up of 15 amino acids. V lost 3 bases to trimming and J lost 2 bases, with 14 bases between them. CDR3 sequence reads: CASSIVGTRTYEQYF. Written as DNA, the CDR3 is TGTGCCAGTAGTATTGTTGGGACACGGACCTACGAGCAGTACTTC. Supplemented by reference TRBV19 and TRBJ2-7, the full variable domain reads DGGITQSPKYLFRKEGQNVTLSCEQNLNHDAMYWYRQDPGQGLRLIYYSQIVNDFQKGDIAEGYSVSREKKESFPLTVTSAQKNPTAFYLCASSIVGTRTYEQYFGPGTRLTVT.

In the case of this clone: At one boundary the junction diverges from the germline segment, which might be a read error. V is TRBV5-1 and J is TRBJ2-3; D is possibly TRBD2 (5 bases). The CDR3 covers 14 residues. CDR1 is SGHRS, CDR2 YFSETQ, per germline. The CDR3 bases are TGTGCCAGCAGCTTTGGGCGGACTGGAGATACGCAGTATTTT. Translated, it gives CASSFGRTGDTQYF.

V is TRBV6-6 and J is TRBJ1-5; the match to TRBD1 covers 11 bases. This CDR3 has 16 residues. The germline gives CDR1 MNHNY, CDR2 SVGAGI (reference sequence). V shed 6 bases, J shed 6 bases, and the junction held 10 bases outside the gene matches. CDR3 region: CASSRRDRGFSQPQHF. In DNA, the CDR3 is TGTGCCAGCAGCCGCCGGGACAGGGGGTTTTCTCAGCCCCAGCATTTT.

The V and J genes are TRBV10-3 and TRBJ1-4, with D perhaps matching TRBD1 (5 bases). The CDR3 has 12 amino acids. Germline CDR1 reads ENHRY; CDR2 reads SYGVKD. Trimming pared 10 bases from V and 4 bases from J, leaving 10 bases between. The CDR3 here is CATKTDNEKLFF. The CDR3 DNA reads as TGTGCCACCAAGACAGATAATGAAAAACTGTTTTTT.

The chain employs TRBV20-1 and TRBJ2-5, with TRBD2 matching over 12 bases. The CDR3 is 15 amino acids. V trimming: 3 bases; J trimming: 5 bases; junction bases outside the gene matches: 7. CDR1 and CDR2 (germline): DFQATT, SNEGSKA (reference sequence). The CDR3 region has the DNA TGCAGTGCTAGTGGGCTAGCGGGAGGGGAGGAGACCCAGTACTTC. It codes for CSASGLAGGEETQYF.

The V and J genes are TRBV27 and TRBJ2-5; 10 nucleotides match TRBD2. The germline V gene has CDR1 MNHEY and CDR2 SMNVEV (reference sequence). CDR3 length equals 18 residues. V trimming: 5 bases; J trimming: 5 bases; junction bases outside the gene matches: 17. CDR3 DNA sequence: TGTGCCAGCAGTCGGACCGGGACTAGCGCATTACTACTGGAGACCCAGTACTTC. It specifies CASSRTGTSALLLETQYF.

This chain joins TRBV11-1 and TRBJ1-2; no clear D gene. The length of the CDR3 is 15 residues. V lost 2 bases and J lost 0, with 10 bases in between. Per the germline V gene, CDR1 is SGHAT and CDR2 is FQDESV (reference sequence). CDR3 region: CASSLTGIANYGYTF. The CDR3 DNA reads TGTGCCAGCAGCTTAACGGGGATAGCTAACTATGGCTACACCTTC.

This chain connects TRBV28 to TRBJ2-5; 8 bases map to TRBD2. Per germline, CDR1 MDHEN and CDR2 SYDVKM. Losses at the gene ends were 5 bases for V and 1 base for J; bases not matched to a gene: 15. CDR3 length: 18 amino acids. The CDR3 DNA follows: TGTGCCAGCAGTCCGTCCCCGGGACTAGGTGCCCTCCAAGAGACCCAGTACTTC. Translation: CASSPSPGLGALQETQYF.

The chain recombines TRBV29-1 with TRBJ2-1; 11 bases align to TRBD2. Germline V gene data show CDR1 as SQVTM and CDR2 as ANQGSEA. The length of the CDR3 is 17 residues. V gave up 4 bases and J gave up 3 bases; unmatched junction bases: 11. The CDR3 DNA sequence: TGCAGCGTTGGCCCTACCGGGACTAGCGGCTTCTACAATGAGCAGTTCTTC. This translates into CSVGPTGTSGFYNEQFF.

J is TRBJ1-2 and V is TRBV5-1; TRBD1 agrees at 7 bases. Germline loops: CDR1 SGHRS, CDR2 YFSETQ. V lost 4 bases and J lost 8; bases outside the gene matches: 14. This CDR3 comprises 15 residues. CDR3 sequence reads: CASSIRGGQEEGYTF. Here the CDR3 DNA reads TGCGCCAGCAGCATAAGGGGAGGACAGGAAGAAGGCTACACCTTC. The full variable domain, completed using reference TRBV5-1 and TRBJ1-2, is KAGVTQTPRYLIKTRGQQVTLSCSPISGHRSVSWYQQTPGQGLQFLFEYFSETQRNKGNFPGRFSGRQFSNSRSEMNVSTLELGDSALYLCASSIRGGQEEGYTFGSGTRLTVV.

This chain's CDR3 is CASSPGLVGTQYF. As DNA, the CDR3 is TGTGCCAGCAGTCCTGGACTAGTCGGGACCCAGTACTTC. The chain uses TRBV5-6 and TRBJ2-5, with 7 bases that match TRBD2. The CDR3 is 13 residues long. Unmatched junction bases numbered 8, after V lost 5 bases and J lost 7 bases. Germline V lookup: CDR1 SGHDT, CDR2 YYEEEE.

V usage is TRBV3-1 (or the pseudogene TRBV3-2) and J usage is TRBJ2-5, with TRBD1 matching over 9 bases. CDR3 length equals 15 residues. Unmatched junction bases numbered 5, after V lost 4 bases and J lost 2 bases. Germline CDR1 and CDR2: LGHDT and YNNKEL (reference sequence). CDR3: CASSLRTGVQETQYF. CDR3 in DNA: TGTGCCAGCAGCCTTAGGACAGGGGTTCAAGAGACCCAGTACTTC.

V usage is TRBV9 and J usage is TRBJ2-2; TRBD2 matches at 7 bases. Germline trimming cut 5 bases from V and 2 bases from J; bases unmatched to any gene: 9. CDR3 length: 16 residues. CDR1 is SGDLS, CDR2 YYNGEE, per germline. The CDR3 bases are TGTGCCAGCAGTCCTCGGGAGGAGGCCAACACCGGGGAGCTGTTTTTT. Protein sequence: CASSPREEANTGELFF.

This sequence joins TRBV7-9 and TRBJ2-7, with D possibly TRBD2 on 6 matching bases. Germline assignment: CDR1 SEHNR and CDR2 FQNEAQ (reference sequence). The CDR3 is 16 amino acids. Trimming took 1 base from V and 0 from J, leaving 13 bases between them. The CDR3 DNA sequence: TGTGCCAGCAGCTTAGGGAAGGGCGGGACCTCCTACGAGCAGTACTTC. As protein: CASSLGKGGTSYEQYF.

This chain links TRBV6-5 with TRBJ1-5; TRBD1 matches 7 bases. CDR1 and CDR2 from the germline V gene are MNHEY and SVGAGI. The trim removed 3 bases at V and 2 bases at J, leaving 1 base unmatched. The CDR3 spans 14 residues. CDR3 sequence (DNA): TGTGCCAGCAGTTATGGGACAGGCAATCAGCCCCAGCATTTT. It yields the protein CASSYGTGNQPQHF.

This clone was seen a handful of times. The chain recombines TRBV19 with TRBJ2-3, with D hard to call. Trimming left V 9 bases short and J 0 bases short, with 10 bases between. The CDR3 covers 13 residues. CDR1 is LNHDA, CDR2 SQIVND, per germline (reference sequence). The CDR3 bases are TGTGCCAGCAAGTGGGCTAGCACAGATACGCAGTATTTT. Its protein is CASKWASTDTQYF. The variable domain in full, with the rest retrieved from reference TRBV19 and TRBJ2-3, is DGGITQSPKYLFRKEGQNVTLSCEQNLNHDAMYWYRQDPGQGLRLIYYSQIVNDFQKGDIAEGYSVSREKKESFPLTVTSAQKNPTAFYLCASKWASTDTQYFGPGTRLTVL.

The CDR3 DNA follows: TGTGCCAGCAGCGTAGCGGGAGGGTACACCGGGGAGCTGTTTTTT. This codes for CASSVAGGYTGELFF. This chain joins TRBV3-1 (or the pseudogene TRBV3-2) and TRBJ2-2; TRBD2 agrees at 11 bases. In germline, CDR1 is LGHDT, CDR2 YNNKEL (reference sequence). V dropped 5 bases and J dropped 3; count of bases not matched to a gene: 2. CDR3 length: 15 residues.